These 28 T cell receptor beta chains originate from one sample sequenced in a study of T cell repertoires in cytomegalovirus infection. TCRdb reprocessed the reads via MiXCR and lists one record per CDR3 protein. This sample has fewer than 350,000 distinct CDR3 sequences, with almost 30% found just once. No antigen has been assigned to these receptors. Specimen: cultured PBMCs, collected from culture after CMV antigen stimulation. All receptors derive from a human donor in good health (CMV status not recorded). Some clones in this sample may be carry-over from other donors' samples.

This clonotype has a count of ten or more. The CDR3 is CASSSPTSGMTDTQYF. Written as DNA, the CDR3 is TGTGCCAGCAGCTCCCCGACTAGCGGGATGACAGATACGCAGTATTTT. The chain links TRBV7-2 to TRBJ2-3, with 11 nucleotides matching TRBD2. CDR3 length equals 16 residues. J lost 3 bases, V lost 4 bases, and 6 bases had no gene match. Germline V lookup: CDR1 SGHTA, CDR2 FQGNSA.

The V call is TRBV12-3 or TRBV12-4, the J call TRBJ1-5, with 7 bases lining up with TRBD1. Germline trimming cut 4 bases from V and 7 bases from J; bases unmatched to any gene: 7. CDR3 length equals 14 residues. CDR3 sequence reads: CASSSAGGWQPQHF. The CDR3 DNA reads TGTGCCAGCAGTTCGGCAGGGGGATGGCAGCCCCAGCATTTT.

The CDR3 DNA sequence: TGTGCCAGCAGCTTAGGGCTGGGCCCAGATACGCAGTATTTT. Translated, it gives CASSLGLGPDTQYF. This chain uses TRBV11-2 with TRBJ2-3, with D hard to call. V dropped 1 base and J dropped 4 bases, with 9 bases sitting between them. This CDR3 contains 14 residues. Germline CDR1 is SGHAT and CDR2 is FQNNGV. The variable domain in full, with the rest retrieved from reference TRBV11-2 and TRBJ2-3, is EAGVAQSPRYKIIEKRQSVAFWCNPISGHATLYWYQQILGQGPKLLIQFQNNGVVDDSQLPKDRFSAERLKGVDSTLKIQPAKLEDSAVYLCASSLGLGPDTQYFGPGTRLTVL.

The chain links TRBV19 to TRBJ1-5; D is unclear. Germline assignment: CDR1 LNHDA and CDR2 SQIVND (reference sequence). The ends were cut back, 2 bases at V and 1 base at J, with 18 bases in the middle. The CDR3 is 18 amino acids. CDR3 loop: CASSIRRGWVESNQPQHF. The CDR3 nucleotides are TGTGCCAGTAGTATAAGGAGAGGGTGGGTGGAGAGCAATCAGCCCCAGCATTTT.

This clonotype has at least ten counts. This chain uses TRBV7-2 with TRBJ1-6; a weak D match, TRBD1 (5 bases). Germline V lookup: CDR1 SGHTA, CDR2 FQGNSA. CDR3 length: 15 residues. V shed 4 bases and J shed 6 bases, with 13 bases lying between them. The CDR3 protein is CASSSRAGSNSPLHF. DNA for the CDR3: TGTGCCAGCAGCTCAAGGGCAGGGAGTAATTCACCCCTCCACTTT.

The genes are TRBV19 and TRBJ2-7; D remains unclear. Per the germline V gene, CDR1 is LNHDA and CDR2 is SQIVND (reference sequence). Trimming pared 5 bases from V and 2 bases from J, leaving 16 bases between. The CDR3 runs 15 residues. The CDR3 DNA is TGTGCCAGTAGTCCCCCCCCCCCTTTGGCCTACGAGCAGTACTTC. It translates to CASSPPPPLAYEQYF.

A few counts support this clonotype. The rearrangement links TRBV6-5 to TRBJ2-7; 9 bases fit TRBD1. CDR3 length equals 14 residues. Germline V lookup: CDR1 MNHEY, CDR2 SVGAGI. V lost 0 bases, J lost 7 bases, and 4 bases stayed unmatched. CDR3 protein: CASSYSGQGMEQYF. The CDR3 region has the DNA TGTGCCAGCAGTTACTCGGGACAGGGAATGGAGCAGTACTTC.

The chain has TRBV15 and TRBJ1-4; D is unresolved. This CDR3 comprises 11 residues. V was trimmed by 3 bases and J by 8 bases, leaving 4 bases between them. The germline V gene has CDR1 LNHNV and CDR2 YYDKDF (reference sequence). The CDR3 nucleotides are TGTGCCACCAGCAGTCGGGAAAAACTGTTTTTT. This translates into CATSSREKLFF.

The J gene is TRBJ1-3, the V gene TRBV10-3; no clear D gene. This CDR3 contains 15 residues. The V end lost 2 bases, the J end lost 0 bases, and 8 bases lay between the germline ends. CDR1 ENHRY and CDR2 SYGVKD come from the germline V gene. The CDR3 loop is CAISENIDSGNTIYF. The CDR3 DNA is TGTGCCATCAGTGAGAACATTGACTCTGGAAACACCATATATTTT.

This clonotype was seen at least ten times. The J gene is TRBJ2-1, the V gene TRBV7-2; 10 nucleotides line up with TRBD1. V lost 2 bases, J lost 9 bases, and 13 bases stayed unmatched. The CDR3 is made up of 17 amino acids. Germline V lookup: CDR1 SGHTA, CDR2 FQGNSA. CDR3 bases: TGTGCCAGCAGCTTACGGATCCCCGGGACAGGGGTCGTTGAGCAGTTCTTC. Residues: CASSLRIPGTGVVEQFF.

V and J are TRBV9 and TRBJ2-1; possible D gene TRBD1, 6 bases. V was clipped by 4 bases and J by 0 bases, with 14 bases between them. CDR3 length: 16 amino acids. Germline V gene lookup returns CDR1 SGDLS and CDR2 YYNGEE. CDR3 bases: TGTGCCAGCAGCCTGGGACATTCGAGCTCCTACAATGAGCAGTTCTTC. It is translated as CASSLGHSSSYNEQFF.

This clonotype turned up a few times. The rearrangement joins TRBV20-1 to TRBJ2-5; D ambiguous. Germline V gene sequence: CDR1 DFQATT, CDR2 SNEGSKA (reference sequence). V lost 3 bases and J 1 base, leaving 12 bases between the germline ends. The length of the CDR3 is 14 residues. The CDR3 loop is CSASDYEFQETQYF. DNA of the CDR3: TGCAGTGCTAGTGATTACGAGTTCCAAGAGACCCAGTACTTC.

This clonotype was observed a few times. The chain combines TRBV6-1 with TRBJ1-4, with D unclear. This CDR3 contains 14 residues. Germline lookup yields CDR1 MNHNS and CDR2 SASEGT. The ends were cut back, 6 bases at V and 2 bases at J, with 10 bases in the middle. The CDR3 loop is CASSPTMTNEKLFF. The DNA of the CDR3 is TGTGCCAGCAGCCCCACGATGACTAATGAAAAACTGTTTTTT.

This clonotype was seen more than once but under ten times. The chain links TRBV2 to TRBJ2-1, with 12 nucleotides matching TRBD2. Looked up from germline, CDR1 is SNHLY and CDR2 is FYNNEI. CDR3 size: 15 residues. Germline trimming cut 8 bases from V and 6 bases from J; bases unmatched to any gene: 8. For the CDR3, the DNA is TGTGCCAGCGGAGAGGAGGGACTAGCGGGCAATGAGCAGTTCTTC. Translation: CASGEEGLAGNEQFF.

This clonotype was seen more than once but under ten times. The rearrangement uses TRBV7-2 and TRBJ1-2, with D possibly TRBD1 on 5 matching bases. The CDR3 extends over 14 amino acids. Trimming removed 3 bases at V and 2 bases at J, with 10 bases between. Germline assignment: CDR1 SGHTA and CDR2 FQGNSA. CDR3 residues: CASSFAGVNYGYTF. In DNA, the CDR3 is TGTGCCAGCAGCTTTGCGGGGGTAAACTATGGCTACACCTTC.

This clonotype was seen only a few times. The rearrangement uses TRBV12-3 or TRBV12-4 and TRBJ1-2; TRBD1 might be the D (5 bases). The CDR3 totals 13 residues. Deletions cut 5 bases from V and 8 bases from J, with 15 bases between. CDR3 loop: CASSLTGGGGYTF. The CDR3 DNA sequence: TGTGCCAGCAGTCTCACGGGGGGGGGAGGCTACACCTTC.

This clonotype was seen more than once but under ten times. V is TRBV28 and J is TRBJ2-5; D remains unclear. From germline, CDR1 is MDHEN and CDR2 SYDVKM. The CDR3 has 15 residues. V shed 4 bases and J shed 7 bases, with 19 bases lying between them. The CDR3 loop is CASSSSTRGVGTQYF. For the CDR3, the DNA is TGTGCCAGCAGTTCCTCAACTCGAGGAGTTGGGACCCAGTACTTC. The variable domain in full, with the rest retrieved from reference TRBV28 and TRBJ2-5, is DVKVTQSSRYLVKRTGEKVFLECVQDMDHENMFWYRQDPGLGLRLIYFSYDVKMKEKGDIPEGYSVSREKKERFSLILESASTNQTSMYLCASSSSTRGVGTQYFGPGTRLLVL.

V gene TRBV20-1 combines with J gene TRBJ2-7; D gene uncertain. Germline lookup yields CDR1 DFQATT and CDR2 SNEGSKA (reference sequence). There are 11 residues in the CDR3. Trimming shortened V by 4 bases and J by 3 bases, and 7 bases separated the two germline ends. CDR3 nucleotide sequence: TGCAGTGCTAAGGGAATCTACGAGCAGTACTTC. Amino acid sequence: CSAKGIYEQYF.

This chain uses TRBV11-2 with TRBJ2-5; D is undetermined. This CDR3 spans 15 amino acids. Trimming left V 4 bases short and J 2 bases short, with 14 bases between. Germline values: CDR1 SGHAT, CDR2 FQNNGV. The CDR3 loop is CASSYAAGWQETQYF. The CDR3 bases are TGTGCCAGCAGCTACGCGGCTGGGTGGCAAGAGACCCAGTACTTC.

This clonotype was seen a few times. The chain has TRBV12-5 and TRBJ1-1; D uncertain. The CDR3 runs 11 residues. The V and J ends lost 1 base and 7 bases respectively, with 4 bases between them. Germline-derived CDR1 and CDR2 are LGHNT and FRNRAP. CDR3 protein: CASGLGGEAFF. CDR3 in DNA: TGTGCTAGTGGTTTGGGCGGTGAAGCTTTCTTT.

This clonotype came up a few times. V is TRBV11-3 and J is TRBJ1-6; D gene unclear. V lost 3 bases, J lost 7 bases, and 10 bases lay in between. This CDR3 has 14 residues. From germline, CDR1 is SGHNT and CDR2 YENEEA. This chain's CDR3 is CASSFGPPNSPLHF. The CDR3 DNA reads as TGTGCCAGCAGCTTCGGACCGCCAAATTCACCCCTCCACTTT.

The chain employs TRBV6-1 and TRBJ2-6; no firm D call. This CDR3 region has 15 residues. V was clipped by 5 bases and J by 2 bases, with 10 bases between them. The V gene's germline CDR1 is MNHNS and CDR2 SASEGT. CDR3 DNA sequence: TGTGCCAGCAGTTATGGGCGTACTGGGGCCAACGTCCTGACTTTC. Residues: CASSYGRTGANVLTF.

The chain uses TRBV19 and TRBJ1-1; D is unresolved. The CDR3 extends over 13 amino acids. V was shortened by 10 bases and J by 1 base, with 13 bases between the two germline ends. The germline V gene encodes CDR1 LNHDA and CDR2 SQIVND (reference sequence). This CDR3 is CATSTGPNTEAFF. DNA for the CDR3: TGTGCCACCTCGACGGGTCCGAACACTGAAGCTTTCTTT.

The gene calls are TRBV15 and TRBJ1-4, with D possibly TRBD1 on 6 matching bases. CDR1 is LNHNV and CDR2 is YYDKDF in the germline V gene (reference sequence). Trimming removed 0 bases at V and 8 bases at J, with 13 bases between. The CDR3 contains 15 residues. CDR3 loop: CATSREQGNREKLFF. The CDR3 DNA reads TGTGCCACCAGCAGAGAACAGGGCAATAGGGAAAAACTGTTTTTT.

CDR3 sequence reads: CASSLSGSAGELFF. CDR3 DNA: TGTGCCAGCAGCTTAAGTGGGTCGGCCGGGGAGCTGTTTTTT. The gene calls are TRBV7-9 and TRBJ2-2; D is uncertain. This CDR3 region has 14 residues. CDR1 is SEHNR, CDR2 FQNEAQ, per germline (reference sequence). The germline V and J ends were trimmed by 2 bases and 6 bases, with 10 bases remaining between them.

The V call is TRBV27, the J call TRBJ1-2, with a tentative D call TRBD1 (6 bases). The V gene's germline CDR1 is MNHEY and CDR2 SMNVEV (reference sequence). The CDR3 loop spans 15 amino acids. V was trimmed by 5 bases and J by 8 bases, leaving 21 bases between them. The CDR3 region is CASSPYRVEVGGYTF. The CDR3 coding sequence is TGTGCCAGCAGTCCCTACAGGGTGGAGGTCGGGGGCTACACCTTC.

A remark on this clonotype: At one end, the junction sequence differs from germline, possibly due to a read error. The CDR3 loop reads CASSSAGTRGPYGYTF. The CDR3 DNA follows: TGTGCCAGCAGCTCTGCCGGGACCAGGGGTCCCTATGGCTACACCTTC. The rearrangement links TRBV5-3 to TRBJ1-2, with D perhaps matching TRBD1 (6 bases). TRBV5-3 has ORF status, its function being uncertain. This CDR3 is built from 16 residues.

This clonotype was detected a few times. The chain has TRBV7-3 and TRBJ2-2; no clear D. Per the germline V gene, CDR1 is SGHTA and CDR2 is FQGTGA. Trimming left V 6 bases short and J 1 base short, with 12 bases between. CDR3 length: 15 amino acids. CDR3 DNA: TGTGCCAGCAGACCGGGCAGGCTGAACACCGGGGAGCTGTTTTTT. Amino acids: CASRPGRLNTGELFF.